This T cell receptor (beta chain) was retrieved from a study of T cell repertoires in cytomegalovirus infection. Study summary: Recently described HLA-C-restricted plus well-studied HLA-B-restricted CMV epitopes were used. Both a matching HLA type and CMV infection were indicated by public TCR beta signatures.

Of note for this clonotype: No antigen is known for it.

TCRdb processed the reads anew with MiXCR; each CDR3 protein has one entry. This sample has approximately 730,000 distinct CDR3 sequences; 33% occur once, and the top ten carry 18%. Trimming removed 5 bases from V and 3 bases from J, with 16 bases in between. The V gene's germline CDR1 is MNHNS and CDR2 SASEGT. This CDR3 contains 15 residues. Whole-study results and caveats: Across the ex vivo response, the dominant clonotypes were HLA-C-restricted CMV-specific TCR beta clonotypes.

Sequencing was performed on cultured PBMCs, taken from culture after CMV antigen stimulation. This sequence was found in a human donor in good health (CMV status not recorded). Some clones in this sample may be carry-over from other donors' samples. The rearrangement joins TRBV6-1 to TRBJ1-1; possible D gene TRBD1, 5 bases. The CDR3, as DNA: TGTGCCAGCAGTCGACCAGGCAGGGCTGACACTGAAGCTTTCTTT. Protein sequence: CASSRPGRADTEAFF.